Sequencing of this TCR beta chain was carried out in a study of T-cell memory formation after mild COVID-19. V gave up 1 base and J gave up 0 bases, with 10 bases separating them. CDR3 length equals 15 residues. This clonotype occurred a few times. TCRdb reanalysed the 5' RACE reads using MiXCR and keeps one entry per CDR3 protein. The repertoire holds 190,000 or so distinct CDR3 sequences, roughly a tenth seen once, with 2.5% to 3.5% in the top ten. The clonotype comes from a man younger than 30 who had mild COVID-19 (a few samples of this study predate the infection). Cell type and time point are not known. The chain combines TRBV12-3 or TRBV12-4 with TRBJ2-7; a weak D match, TRBD1 (6 bases). The sequencing input was PBMCs or a T cell subset sorted from them (not recorded which). In nucleotides, the CDR3 is TGTGCCAGCAGTTTAGGGGGGCGCCGCTCCTACGAGCAGTACTTC. This translates into CASSLGGRRSYEQYF.